Here is one T cell receptor (beta chain) with its context. Its antigen is not known. This sample stems from a study of a mutant IDH1 vaccine in newly diagnosed glioma. Libraries were prepared by immunoSEQ multiplex PCR; TCRdb keeps only in-frame clonotypes and omits some of them. The sample lists more than 25,000 clones; roughly 88% were seen once. General study findings and limits: Changes in the top peripheral T cell clonotypes seemingly had no bearing on pseudoprogression. Vaccine-induced immune responses were detected in approximately 93% of patients.

Stated time point: week 23, last vaccination. Each dose of the vaccine consisted of 300 ug of mutant IDH1 20-mer peptide, with topical imiquimod. Germline CDR1 and CDR2: SGHNT and YENEEA. V was cut by 3 bases and J by 11 bases, with 17 bases left in between. The CDR3 sequence is 14 residues long. This material consisted of PBMCs, taken from a glioma patient whose treatment included an IDH1 peptide vaccine. The source is a man in his forties or fifties with glioma. The chain links TRBV11-3 to TRBJ2-1; tentatively, D is TRBD1 or TRBD2 (7 bases each). The CDR3 protein is CASSFRGGSAQQFF. CDR3 DNA sequence: TGTGCCAGCAGCTTCAGGGGGGGCTCAGCTCAGCAGTTCTTC. The whole variable domain, remainder taken from reference TRBV11-3 and TRBJ2-1, is EAGVVQSPRYKIIEKKQPVAFWCNPISGHNTLYWYLQNLGQGPELLIRYENEEAVDDSQLPKDRFSAERLKGVDSTLKIQPAELGDSAVYLCASSFRGGSAQQFFGPGTRLTVL.